This T cell receptor beta chain originates from a study of T cells in tumors and immune-related adverse events (dated by TCRdb to 2020 to 2022). As for this clone: Its recognized antigen is unknown. No much larger clone exists at a distance of one base, and base qualities are not known.

Sequences SNHLY (CDR1) and FYNNEI (CDR2) are obtained from the germline V gene. From its cysteine to its phenylalanine, the CDR3 spans 14 amino acids. Only CDR3 DNA remains: 42 bases, in frame from the first base. Deletion took 6 bases off V and 2 bases off J, with a span of 10 bases between the germline ends. The TCR beta locus was amplified and sequenced with the immunoSEQ assay, yielding bulk TCR Vbeta CDR3 data. The authors' analysis ran thus. Non-productive CDR3s, sequences shorter than 7 amino acids, and those not starting with C or ending with F/W were excluded. Analysis was restricted to specimens with at least 1000 reads, and each clonotype was defined at the amino acid level. To compute clonality, Pielou's evenness was subtracted from 1. Library sizes were equalized by abundance-weighted random subsampling with replacement, repeated 100 times to report 95% confidence intervals. Repertoire overlap was quantified with the Morisita overlap index, and the top 40 clones per specimen were checked for overlap with the irAE. TCRdb obtained this table from immuneACCESS and retained in-frame rearrangements with V and J assigned. These tables miss some clones; where compared with another copy, unresolved V genes account for less than half of the shortfall, and the remainder is unexplained. V, J and clone size were drawn from that table, and D and trimming were deduced from the DNA. The table for this sample lists about 24,000 clones; 80% to 95% of them were counted only once. The biggest ten clones account for approximately 1.4% of the sample.

This specimen's treatment or condition label, interpreted: nivolumab (PD-1 blockade) given before sampling. The DNeasy Blood and Tissue Kit was used to extract DNA from the formalin-fixed paraffin-embedded specimens. The source was lymph node tissue, collected from a patient treated with anti-PD-1 therapy. The sequence links TRBV2 to TRBJ2-2; a confident D gene designation cannot be given. This sequence originates from a female donor with metastatic renal cell carcinoma. This receptor carries the CDR3 CASRATDNTGELFF. The DNA is TGTGCCAGCAGGGCGACCGATAACACCGGGGAGCTGTTTTTT.